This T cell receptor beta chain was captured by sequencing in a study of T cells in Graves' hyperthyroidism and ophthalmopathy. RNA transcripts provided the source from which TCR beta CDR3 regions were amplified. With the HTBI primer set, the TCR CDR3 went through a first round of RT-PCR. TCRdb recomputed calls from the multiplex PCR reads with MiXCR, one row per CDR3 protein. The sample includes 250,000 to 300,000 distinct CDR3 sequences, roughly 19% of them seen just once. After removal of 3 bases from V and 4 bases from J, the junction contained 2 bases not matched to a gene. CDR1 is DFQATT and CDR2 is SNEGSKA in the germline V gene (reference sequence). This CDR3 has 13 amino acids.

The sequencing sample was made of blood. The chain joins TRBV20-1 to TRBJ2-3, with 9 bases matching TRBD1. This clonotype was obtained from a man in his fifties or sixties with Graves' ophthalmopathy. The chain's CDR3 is CSASTGGADTQYF. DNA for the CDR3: TGCAGTGCTAGTACAGGGGGCGCAGATACGCAGTATTTT.